What follows describes a single T cell receptor beta chain. The entry originates in a study of cytomegalovirus exposure and HLA in healthy donors. Trimming left V 2 bases short and J 5 bases short, with 9 bases between. Germline V gene data show CDR1 as GTSNPN and CDR2 as SVGIG (reference sequence). The CDR3 spans 13 residues. Primers included in the PCR were 60 Vbeta and 13 Jbeta primers. Assay used: immunoSEQ multiplex PCR; TCRdb lists only in-frame clones, some missing. Of about 190,000 clones listed, approximately 79% are singletons. J is TRBJ2-2 and V is TRBV30, with D perhaps matching TRBD1 (6 bases). The sequencing input was PBMCs. The receptor comes from a woman between 18 and 29 years old in good health and CMV-seronegative. The CDR3 loop is CAWSRQATGELFF. CDR3 DNA sequence: TGTGCCTGGAGTAGACAGGCGACCGGGGAGCTGTTTTTT.